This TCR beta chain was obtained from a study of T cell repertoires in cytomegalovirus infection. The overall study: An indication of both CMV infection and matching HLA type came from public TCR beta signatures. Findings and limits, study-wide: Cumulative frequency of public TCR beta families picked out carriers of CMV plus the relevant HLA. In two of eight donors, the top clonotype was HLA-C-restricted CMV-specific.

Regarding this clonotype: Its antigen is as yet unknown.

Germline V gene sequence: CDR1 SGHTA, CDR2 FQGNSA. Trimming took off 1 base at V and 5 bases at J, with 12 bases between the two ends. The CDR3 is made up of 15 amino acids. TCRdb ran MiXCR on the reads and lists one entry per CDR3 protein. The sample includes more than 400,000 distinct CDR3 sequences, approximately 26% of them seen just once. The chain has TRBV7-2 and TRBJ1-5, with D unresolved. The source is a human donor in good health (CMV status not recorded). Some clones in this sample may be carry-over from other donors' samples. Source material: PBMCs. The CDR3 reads CASSLEDGLHQPQHF. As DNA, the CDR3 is TGTGCCAGCAGCTTAGAAGACGGGCTTCATCAGCCCCAGCATTTT.